This record covers a single T cell receptor (beta chain). The antigen is undetermined. Germline CDR1 reads MNHNY; CDR2 reads SVGAGI (reference sequence). This CDR3 spans 16 amino acids. Germline trimming cut 6 bases from V and 0 bases from J; bases unmatched to any gene: 7. The sample comes from a study of PD-1 blockade in classical Hodgkin lymphoma. Profiled with immunoSEQ multiplex PCR; TCRdb holds only in-frame clones, not every one. Counted here are 75,000 to 100,000 clones, over 80% occurring once; the ten biggest clones make up 12%. Overall study findings and caveats: By cycle point C4D1, TCR diversity had risen significantly in CD4+ cells (but not CD8+ cells).

Following autologous stem cell transplantation, relapse occurred in every patient, and exposure to brentuximab vedotin varied. The input for sequencing was peripheral blood mononuclear cells (PBMCs), taken at baseline. V and J are TRBV6-6 and TRBJ2-7; 11 bases fit TRBD1. The TCR comes from a human donor with classical Hodgkin lymphoma. This chain's CDR3 is CASSLGGTGGSYEQYF. For the CDR3, the DNA is TGTGCCAGCAGCCTTGGGGGGACAGGGGGCTCCTACGAGCAGTACTTC.